These 29 T cell receptor beta chains were sequenced from one sample in a study of graft-versus-host responses after intestinal transplantation. Measured with immunoSEQ multiplex PCR; TCRdb has only the in-frame clones, and not every one. The sample yields 20,000 to 25,000 clones, about 55% seen once. The sequenced sample was alloreactive CD4+ T cells from a mixed lymphocyte reaction culture, obtained before intestinal transplant. Subset specified: CFSE-low proliferating T cells sorted from roughly 6-day pre-transplant mixed lymphocyte reaction (GvH or HvG direction). These receptors came from a human patient who received an intestinal transplant.

V usage is TRBV29-1 and J usage is TRBJ1-5; tentative D call: TRBD1 (6 bases). Germline lookup yields CDR1 SQVTM and CDR2 ANQGSEA. This CDR3 spans 13 amino acids. Trimming cost V 4 bases and J 4 bases, with 11 bases left between them. The CDR3 nucleotides are TGCAGCGTTGCAACAGGGTTAAATCAGCCCCAGCATTTT. Protein sequence: CSVATGLNQPQHF.

The chain couples TRBV7-3 to TRBJ2-1; 15 bases are a match to TRBD2. CDR1 SGHTA and CDR2 FQGTGA come from the germline V gene. V gave up 4 bases and J gave up 2 bases; unmatched junction bases: 3. The CDR3 contains 17 residues. In DNA, the CDR3 is TGTGCCAGCAGCTCCGGACTAGCGGGAGGGGCCTACAATGAGCAGTTCTTC. Protein product: CASSSGLAGGAYNEQFF.

The chain has TRBV6-6 and TRBJ1-1, with D unclear. Trimming cost V 5 bases and J 3 bases, with 4 bases left between them. From germline, CDR1 is MNHNY and CDR2 SVGAGI (reference sequence). The CDR3 length is 11 residues. CDR3 amino acids: CASSRDTEAFF. CDR3 DNA sequence: TGTGCCAGCAGTCGGGACACTGAAGCTTTCTTT.

The CDR3 region is CASSLGLSVSYEQYF. CDR3 nucleotides: TGTGCCAGCAGCTTGGGACTTTCTGTGTCCTACGAGCAGTACTTC. The chain recombines TRBV11-2 with TRBJ2-7; perhaps TRBD2 as D (6 bases). Per the germline V gene, CDR1 is SGHAT and CDR2 is FQNNGV. This CDR3 has 15 amino acids. V lost 3 bases and J lost 1, with 13 bases in between. Full variable domain (missing parts from reference TRBV11-2 and TRBJ2-7): EAGVAQSPRYKIIEKRQSVAFWCNPISGHATLYWYQQILGQGPKLLIQFQNNGVVDDSQLPKDRFSAERLKGVDSTLKIQPAKLEDSAVYLCASSLGLSVSYEQYFGPGTRLTVT.

The CDR3 sequence is CASGLAGVPHEQYF. The CDR3 DNA is TGTGCCAGCGGACTAGCGGGAGTTCCCCACGAGCAGTACTTC. The rearrangement uses TRBV6-5 and TRBJ2-7; TRBD2 matches 13 bases. V was pared by 8 bases and J by 5 bases, with 6 bases of the junction left unmatched. CDR3 length: 14 amino acids. Per the germline V gene, CDR1 is MNHEY and CDR2 is SVGAGI.

The sample holds a few counts of this clone. V and J are TRBV4-2 and TRBJ1-1; D gene uncertain. The CDR3 sequence is 16 residues long. The germline V gene has CDR1 LGHNA and CDR2 YNFKEQ. V was shortened by 0 bases and J by 0 bases, with 11 bases between the two germline ends. CDR3 protein: CASSQDGTEMNTEAFF. The CDR3 DNA sequence: TGTGCCAGCAGCCAAGACGGTACAGAAATGAACACTGAAGCTTTCTTT.

This clone was seen only a few times. This chain joins TRBV19 and TRBJ1-5, with 8 bases matching TRBD1. The CDR3 contains 12 residues. Trimming at V came to 9 bases and at J to 6 bases, leaving 4 bases not matched to a gene. Germline values: CDR1 LNHDA, CDR2 SQIVND (reference sequence). The CDR3 is CASDRGGQPQHF. CDR3 sequence (DNA): TGTGCCAGCGACAGGGGAGGTCAGCCCCAGCATTTT.

The chain joins TRBV7-2 to TRBJ1-5; no definite D call. Germline V lookup: CDR1 SGHTA, CDR2 FQGNSA. The CDR3 has 14 residues. V was cut by 1 base and J by 3 bases, with 7 bases left in between. The CDR3 spells CASSLVADNQPQHF. DNA of the CDR3: TGTGCCAGCAGCTTAGTTGCGGACAATCAGCCCCAGCATTTT.

The V and J genes are TRBV2 and TRBJ2-5, with a weak D call TRBD2 (6 bases). Germline V gene lookup returns CDR1 SNHLY and CDR2 FYNNEI. The CDR3 extends over 14 amino acids. The V and J ends lost 8 bases and 5 bases respectively, with 18 bases between them. CDR3 loop: CASQRREAGETQYF. Here the CDR3 DNA reads TGTGCCAGCCAAAGGAGGGAGGCGGGGGAGACCCAGTACTTC.

The chain employs TRBV6-1 and TRBJ2-4; 9 positions agree with TRBD1. The germline V gene has CDR1 MNHNS and CDR2 SASEGT. The CDR3 consists of 16 residues. Trimming at V came to 0 bases and at J to 15 bases, leaving 15 bases not matched to a gene. The CDR3 is CASSEAGVFGDRASYF. The CDR3 DNA follows: TGTGCCAGCAGTGAAGCGGGTGTTTTTGGGGACAGGGCCTCGTACTTC.

The V call is TRBV6-1, the J call TRBJ2-3; 9 bases match TRBD2. The length of the CDR3 is 15 residues. V lost 4 bases and J lost 11; bases outside the gene matches: 13. Germline loops: CDR1 MNHNS, CDR2 SASEGT. CDR3 nucleotide sequence: TGTGCCAGCAGTGTGATAGCGGGAGTAAACCAAAGGCAGTATTTT. Its translation is CASSVIAGVNQRQYF.

This rearrangement joins TRBV4-1 to TRBJ1-2; TRBD1 agrees at 9 bases. CDR1 is MGHRA and CDR2 is YSYEKL in the germline V gene. Trimming cost V 1 base and J 1 base; bases outside gene matches: 4. CDR3 size: 16 residues. CDR3 in DNA: TGCGCCAGCAGCCAAGGTTCGGACAGGGGTAACTATGGCTACACCTTC. Protein: CASSQGSDRGNYGYTF.

This chain uses TRBV9 with TRBJ1-3; the match to TRBD1 covers 8 bases. The V gene end was trimmed by 3 bases and the J gene end by 1 base; junction bases not matched to a gene: 3. CDR3 length equals 15 residues. Per the germline V gene, CDR1 is SGDLS and CDR2 is YYNGEE. The CDR3 spells CASSGTGRSGNTIYF. The CDR3 DNA is TGTGCCAGCAGCGGGACAGGGAGGTCTGGAAACACCATATATTTT.

This chain joins TRBV11-2 and TRBJ2-2; 9 bases line up with TRBD1. There are 16 residues in the CDR3. Germline V gene data show CDR1 as SGHAT and CDR2 as FQNNGV. The V and J ends lost 5 bases and 4 bases, in that order; junction bases with no gene match: 8. CDR3 in amino acids: CASSQPTGGVTGELFF. CDR3 nucleotides: TGTGCCAGCAGCCAACCAACAGGGGGCGTCACCGGGGAGCTGTTTTTT. Filled out from reference TRBV11-2 and TRBJ2-2, the complete variable domain reads EAGVAQSPRYKIIEKRQSVAFWCNPISGHATLYWYQQILGQGPKLLIQFQNNGVVDDSQLPKDRFSAERLKGVDSTLKIQPAKLEDSAVYLCASSQPTGGVTGELFFGEGSRLTVL.

The count of this clone is one. The V call is TRBV6-6, the J call TRBJ2-7, with D possibly being TRBD1 (6 bases). This CDR3 spans 13 amino acids. Germline V lookup: CDR1 MNHNY, CDR2 SVGAGI (reference sequence). Trimming pared 1 base from V and 6 bases from J, leaving 10 bases between. The CDR3 bases are TGTGCCAGCAGTTACTTGACAGGTCCCGAGCAGTACTTC. Translating it yields CASSYLTGPEQYF.

This sequence joins TRBV19 and TRBJ1-5; 9 nucleotides align to TRBD1. The CDR3 covers 14 residues. Germline V gene data show CDR1 as LNHDA and CDR2 as SQIVND (reference sequence). With V trimmed by 9 bases and J by 4 bases, 7 bases remained unmatched. CDR3 sequence: CASGGTGINQPQHF. DNA for the CDR3: TGTGCCAGCGGGGGGACAGGGATAAATCAGCCCCAGCATTTT.

V gene TRBV28 combines with J gene TRBJ2-7; TRBD1 aligns across 8 bases. The trim removed 6 bases at V and 4 bases at J, leaving 11 bases unmatched. The CDR3 is 15 amino acids. Germline CDR1 and CDR2: MDHEN and SYDVKM. CDR3 loop: CASRLTGTGIYEQYF. In DNA form, the CDR3 reads TGTGCCAGCAGGCTTACCGGGACAGGAATATACGAGCAGTACTTC.

The CDR3 here is CASSRGPARYEQYF. The CDR3 nucleotides read TGTGCCAGCAGTCGAGGGCCGGCACGCTACGAGCAGTACTTC. V usage is TRBV6-5 and J usage is TRBJ2-7; perhaps TRBD2 as D (5 bases). V was shortened by 5 bases and J by 3 bases, with 14 bases between the two germline ends. This CDR3 is 14 amino acids long. Per germline, CDR1 MNHEY and CDR2 SVGAGI.

This clone occurred a few times. The rearrangement joins TRBV5-5 to TRBJ2-2, with 9 bases fitting TRBD1. J gave up 2 bases and V 0 bases, and 5 bases lay outside the gene matches. The CDR3 has 17 amino acids. Germline CDR1 and CDR2: SGHKS and YYEKEE (reference sequence). The CDR3 coding sequence is TGTGCCAGCAGCTTGGACATGGGACAGGGAAACACCGGGGAGCTGTTTTTT. Its translation: CASSLDMGQGNTGELFF.

This clone was recorded a few times. The chain combines TRBV7-2 with TRBJ1-4; maybe TRBD1 (5 bases). Looked up from germline, CDR1 is SGHTA and CDR2 is FQGNSA. Deletions cut 5 bases from V and 8 bases from J, with 18 bases between. CDR3 length: 15 amino acids. For the CDR3, the DNA is TGTGCCAGCAGCCCGACAGTCCTCATGCGGGAAAAACTGTTTTTT. Translating it yields CASSPTVLMREKLFF.

V is TRBV29-1 and J is TRBJ2-5; a weak D match, TRBD2 (5 bases). This CDR3 comprises 14 residues. The ends were cut back, 6 bases at V and 5 bases at J, with 19 bases in the middle. Germline CDR1 is SQVTM and CDR2 is ANQGSEA. Here the CDR3 reads CSVGGRVIRETQYF. For the CDR3, the DNA is TGCAGCGTAGGAGGTAGAGTAATCCGGGAGACCCAGTACTTC.

The chain is built from TRBV7-9 and TRBJ1-5; tentative D call: TRBD1 (6 bases). From germline, CDR1 is SEHNR and CDR2 FQNEAQ (reference sequence). The CDR3 totals 15 residues. V shed 2 bases and J shed 2 bases, with 10 bases lying between them. The CDR3 bases are TGTGCCAGCAGCTTACCAGGGGCTGGCAATCAGCCCCAGCATTTT. Translated, it gives CASSLPGAGNQPQHF.

The rearrangement joins TRBV18 to TRBJ2-7; perhaps TRBD1 as D (5 bases). The CDR3 has 14 amino acids. The V end lost 3 bases, the J end lost 7 bases, and 16 bases lay between the germline ends. Germline V lookup: CDR1 KGHSH, CDR2 LQKENI. The CDR3 spells CASSPTQGLGEQYF. In DNA form, the CDR3 reads TGTGCCAGCTCACCCACCCAGGGCCTGGGGGAGCAGTACTTC.

This clone is medium-sized by share. J is TRBJ1-1 and V is TRBV4-1, with a weak D call TRBD1 (6 bases). V was shortened by 5 bases and J by 1 base, with 11 bases between the two germline ends. CDR3 length: 14 residues. The germline gives CDR1 MGHRA, CDR2 YSYEKL. The CDR3 region is CASSVRGQNTEAFF. The CDR3 coding sequence is TGCGCCAGCAGCGTACGGGGACAGAACACTGAAGCTTTCTTT.

Only a few counts were recorded for this clone. This chain uses TRBV28 with TRBJ1-1, with D perhaps matching TRBD1 (6 bases). CDR1 is MDHEN, CDR2 SYDVKM, per germline. This CDR3 is built from 14 residues. Trimming stripped 8 bases from V and 0 bases from J, with 13 bases between. CDR3 sequence (DNA): TGTGCCAGCCTCCCTGGGGGCGTGAACACTGAAGCTTTCTTT. Translating gives CASLPGGVNTEAFF.

The sample holds a few counts of this clone. The rearrangement uses TRBV18 and TRBJ2-2, with D possibly TRBD1 on 7 matching bases. V dropped 0 bases and J dropped 1 base, with 12 bases sitting between them. The V gene's germline CDR1 is KGHSH and CDR2 LQKENI. CDR3 length: 17 residues. CDR3 residues: CASSPPAGGLNTGELFF. The CDR3 DNA reads as TGTGCCAGCTCACCACCCGCAGGGGGACTGAACACCGGGGAGCTGTTTTTT.

The rearrangement joins TRBV5-5 to TRBJ1-1; TRBD1 might be the D (6 bases). V gave up 4 bases and J gave up 0 bases, with 10 bases separating them. The CDR3 sequence is 14 residues long. Germline V gene data show CDR1 as SGHKS and CDR2 as YYEKEE (reference sequence). CDR3 coding DNA: TGTGCCAGCAGCGCAGACAGGCTGAACACTGAAGCTTTCTTT. Its protein product is CASSADRLNTEAFF.

This clone was found a few times. This rearrangement joins TRBV7-2 to TRBJ1-6; D gene unclear. Trimming stripped 5 bases from V and 9 bases from J, with 17 bases between. The CDR3 covers 15 residues. Germline values: CDR1 SGHTA, CDR2 FQGNSA. CDR3 sequence: CASSPARGLGSPLHF. CDR3 nucleotides: TGTGCCAGCAGCCCCGCCCGGGGTCTCGGTTCACCCCTCCACTTT.

CDR3 in amino acids: CASSAPGGTGQPQHF. For the CDR3, the DNA is TGTGCCAGTAGTGCCCCCGGGGGGACGGGGCAGCCCCAGCATTTT. The chain couples TRBV19 to TRBJ1-5; weak D call: TRBD1 (5 bases). The CDR3 loop spans 15 amino acids. From germline, CDR1 is LNHDA and CDR2 SQIVND (reference sequence). Trimming cost V 5 bases and J 7 bases, with 18 bases left between them.